This T cell receptor (beta chain) was found in a study of T-cell reconstitution after alpha-beta-depleted transplantation in children. Study-wide results and limits: About two months after transplant, alpha-beta T cells reportedly came from several hundred expanded graft clones.

As for this clonotype: Its antigen is not identified. Germline and junction disagree at one end, which may indicate a read error.

Unique molecular identifiers tagged the TCRbeta library. TCRdb itself ran the PCR reads through MiXCR, one entry per CDR3 protein. The sample yields some 600,000 distinct CDR3 sequences, over 10% seen once. The CDR3 is 15 amino acids. The V gene's germline CDR1 is SSHAT and CDR2 FNYEAQ (reference sequence). This rearrangement joins TRBV7-7 to TRBJ2-1; TRBD2 matches at 7 bases. Sequenced here: PBMCs, mostly from graft donor cells, sampled 360 days after TCRalphabeta/CD19-depleted stem cell transplant. The sequence derives from a male patient between 10 and 17 years old who had a stem cell transplant for acute myeloid leukemia, so the T cells may come from the graft donor. CDR3: CASSLASSGISEQFF. In DNA, the CDR3 is TGTGCTAGCAGCTTAGCCTCCAGCGGGATTAGTGAGCAGTTCTTC.